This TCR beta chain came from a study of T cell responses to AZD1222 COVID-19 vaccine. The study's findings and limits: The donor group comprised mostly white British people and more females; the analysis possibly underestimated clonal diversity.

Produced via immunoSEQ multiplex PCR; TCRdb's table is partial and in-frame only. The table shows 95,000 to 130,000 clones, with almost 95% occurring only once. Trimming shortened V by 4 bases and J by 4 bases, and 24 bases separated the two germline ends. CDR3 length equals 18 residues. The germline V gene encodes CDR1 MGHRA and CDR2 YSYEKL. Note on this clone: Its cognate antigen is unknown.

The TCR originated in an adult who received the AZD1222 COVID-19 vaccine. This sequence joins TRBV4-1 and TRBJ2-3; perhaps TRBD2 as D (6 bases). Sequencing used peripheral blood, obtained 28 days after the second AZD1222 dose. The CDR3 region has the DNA TGCGCCAGCAGCCCTTGGGCCTTGACTAGTCGTCGTGCAGATACGCAGTATTTT. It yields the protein CASSPWALTSRRADTQYF.